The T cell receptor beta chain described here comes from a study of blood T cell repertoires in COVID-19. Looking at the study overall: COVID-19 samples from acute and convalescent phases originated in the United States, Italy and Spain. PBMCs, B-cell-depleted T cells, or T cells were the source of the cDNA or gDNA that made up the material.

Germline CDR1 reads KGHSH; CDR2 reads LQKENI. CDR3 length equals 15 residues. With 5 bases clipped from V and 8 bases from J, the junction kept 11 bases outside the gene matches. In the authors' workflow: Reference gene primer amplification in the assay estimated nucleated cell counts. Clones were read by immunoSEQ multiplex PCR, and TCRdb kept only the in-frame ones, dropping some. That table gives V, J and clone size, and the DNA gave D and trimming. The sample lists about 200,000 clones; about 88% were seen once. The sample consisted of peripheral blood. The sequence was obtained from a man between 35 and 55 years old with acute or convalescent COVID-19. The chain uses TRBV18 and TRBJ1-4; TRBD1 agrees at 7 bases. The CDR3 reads CASSGQTGFGEKLFF. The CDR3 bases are TGTGCCAGCTCAGGACAGACAGGGTTCGGCGAAAAACTGTTTTTT.